These 18 T cell receptor beta chains came from one sample sequenced in a study of shared clonotypes between healthy human individuals. Profiled with immunoSEQ multiplex PCR; TCRdb holds only in-frame clones, not every one. The sample holds approximately 2.5 million clones; approximately 93% are singletons and the top ten take around 0.4%. The sample taken for sequencing was naive CD4+ T cells from PBMCs. As to subset: CD45RA+ positively selected. These receptors were taken from a young man in good health. Some clones in this sample may be carry-over from other donors' samples.

This rearrangement joins TRBV6-6 to TRBJ1-1, with D perhaps TRBD1 (5 bases). Per the germline V gene, CDR1 is MNHNY and CDR2 is SVGAGI (reference sequence). This CDR3 is built from 14 residues. V was clipped by 2 bases and J by 4 bases, with 11 bases between them. CDR3 amino acids: CASSYVRGGTEAFF. CDR3 bases: TGTGCCAGCAGTTACGTAAGGGGAGGCACTGAAGCTTTCTTT.

To note about this clone: The sample holds other DNA sequences that translate to the same CDR3. The CDR3 protein is CASSPSSGGYNEQFF. CDR3 DNA: TGTGCCAGCAGCCCTTCTAGCGGGGGGTACAATGAGCAGTTCTTC. The rearrangement links TRBV9 to TRBJ2-1; 11 nucleotides match TRBD2. Trimming at V came to 4 bases and at J to 4 bases, leaving 4 bases not matched to a gene. Looked up from germline, CDR1 is SGDLS and CDR2 is YYNGEE. The CDR3 consists of 15 residues.

The chain joins TRBV4-2 to TRBJ2-5, with TRBD2 matching over 8 bases. The CDR3 runs 16 residues. V trimming: 1 base; J trimming: 2 bases; junction bases outside the gene matches: 6. Germline V lookup: CDR1 LGHNA, CDR2 YNFKEQ. The CDR3 coding sequence is TGTGCCAGCAGCCAAGCCACTAGCGGCAGGCAAGAGACCCAGTACTTC. Its translation: CASSQATSGRQETQYF.

The J gene is TRBJ2-1, the V gene TRBV2; 10 bases align to TRBD2. The CDR3 runs 14 residues. V was pared by 9 bases and J by 12 bases, with 14 bases of the junction left unmatched. CDR1 and CDR2 from the germline V gene are SNHLY and FYNNEI. The CDR3 DNA is TGTGCCAGTAAGGTAGCGGGAGGCCCGACACGGCAGTTCTTC. Protein sequence: CASKVAGGPTRQFF.

The CDR3 loop reads CASSVDTANSPLHF. The CDR3 region has the DNA TGTGCCAGCAGCGTAGACACCGCTAATTCACCCCTCCACTTT. The J gene is TRBJ1-6, the V gene TRBV7-9, with no clear D. CDR3 length equals 14 residues. V was cut by 5 bases and J by 6 bases, with 11 bases left in between. CDR1 SEHNR and CDR2 FQNEAQ come from the germline V gene (reference sequence).

The genes are TRBV2 and TRBJ2-1; possible D gene TRBD2, 5 bases. The CDR3 covers 11 residues. Germline V lookup: CDR1 SNHLY, CDR2 FYNNEI. V dropped 6 bases and J dropped 15 bases, with 15 bases sitting between them. CDR3 sequence reads: CASSEPGSGFF. The CDR3 region has the DNA TGTGCCAGCAGCGAGCCGGGGTCGGGGTTCTTC.

The chain combines TRBV2 with TRBJ1-1; tentative D call: TRBD1 (6 bases). Germline V gene data show CDR1 as SNHLY and CDR2 as FYNNEI. V shed 6 bases and J shed 6 bases, with 20 bases lying between them. This CDR3 has 15 amino acids. DNA for the CDR3: TGTGCCAGCAGCGGGCAAAACACAGGGCAGTCTGAAGCTTTCTTT. It specifies CASSGQNTGQSEAFF.

The chain is built from TRBV19 and TRBJ2-1; the match to TRBD1 covers 11 bases. The CDR3 has 15 residues. The V gene's germline CDR1 is LNHDA and CDR2 SQIVND (reference sequence). V dropped 4 bases and J dropped 9; count of bases not matched to a gene: 8. The CDR3 sequence: CASSRAGTGGSEQFF. DNA of the CDR3: TGTGCCAGTAGTAGGGCCGGGACAGGGGGAAGTGAGCAGTTCTTC.

This chain links TRBV6-5 with TRBJ2-7, with D perhaps assigned TRBD1 or TRBD2 (5 bases each). The ends were cut back, 1 base at V and 1 base at J, with 8 bases in the middle. Germline loops: CDR1 MNHEY, CDR2 SVGAGI. This CDR3 spans 14 amino acids. The CDR3 protein is CASSYWGKSYEQYF. The CDR3 nucleotides are TGTGCCAGCAGTTACTGGGGGAAGTCCTACGAGCAGTACTTC.

The rearrangement uses TRBV28 and TRBJ1-2; TRBD1 agrees at 7 bases. The germline CDR1 and CDR2 sequences are MDHEN and SYDVKM. Trimming removed 4 bases from V and 4 bases from J; junction bases left unmatched: 12. CDR3 length equals 16 residues. CDR3 sequence: CASSSQTGTAVYGYTF. The CDR3 DNA sequence: TGTGCCAGCAGTTCGCAGACCGGGACAGCAGTCTATGGCTACACCTTC.

V is TRBV7-7 and J is TRBJ2-7, with 7 bases aligning to TRBD1. The CDR3 consists of 18 residues. V lost 0 bases, J lost 2 bases, and 13 bases stayed unmatched. Germline lookup yields CDR1 SSHAT and CDR2 FNYEAQ (reference sequence). The CDR3 region is CASSLALSRQGYTYEQYF. CDR3 DNA: TGTGCCAGCAGCTTAGCGCTTTCGAGACAGGGTTATACCTACGAGCAGTACTTC.

V and J are TRBV30 and TRBJ1-6; D is possibly TRBD1 (6 bases). V was clipped by 6 bases and J by 4 bases, with 10 bases between them. In germline, CDR1 is GTSNPN, CDR2 SVGIG (reference sequence). This CDR3 spans 13 amino acids. The CDR3 region is CACVGQYNSPLHF. For the CDR3, the DNA is TGTGCCTGTGTAGGACAGTATAATTCACCCCTCCACTTT. The complete variable domain, with remaining parts taken from reference TRBV30 and TRBJ1-6, reads SQTIHQWPATLVQPVGSPLSLECTVEGTSNPNLYWYRQAAGRGLQLLFYSVGIGQISSEVPQNLSASRPQDRQFILSSKKLLLSDSGFYLCACVGQYNSPLHFGNGTRLTVT.

This rearrangement joins TRBV4-2 to TRBJ2-1; D is possibly TRBD1 or TRBD2 (5 bases each). Germline V gives CDR1 LGHNA, CDR2 YNFKEQ. This CDR3 region has 16 residues. The V end lost 0 bases, the J end lost 6 bases, and 15 bases lay between the germline ends. The CDR3 loop is CASSQEAGTRGNEQFF. CDR3 nucleotides: TGTGCCAGCAGCCAAGAGGCAGGGACCAGAGGCAATGAGCAGTTCTTC.

This chain connects TRBV10-1 to TRBJ2-7; D not resolved. The germline CDR1 and CDR2 sequences are WNHNN and SYGVQD (reference sequence). CDR3 length: 13 residues. V was cut by 9 bases and J by 1 base, with 13 bases left in between. The CDR3 DNA reads as TGCGCCAGGGAGATGCTGCATTCCTACGAGCAGTACTTC. This codes for CAREMLHSYEQYF.

In DNA, the CDR3 is TGTGCCTGGAGGCGGGGGGACAGGGACGCGACCGGGGAGCTGTTTTTT. Its translation: CAWRRGDRDATGELFF. The genes are TRBV30 and TRBJ2-2; TRBD1 might be the D (9 bases). The V gene's germline CDR1 is GTSNPN and CDR2 SVGIG (reference sequence). With 3 bases removed from V and 5 bases from J, the gap between germline ends came to 19 bases. CDR3 length: 16 residues.

This clone was seen more than once but under ten times. The V call is TRBV28, the J call TRBJ2-7; D unclear. Trimming pared 5 bases from V and 5 bases from J, leaving 10 bases between. CDR3 length equals 12 residues. CDR1 and CDR2 (germline): MDHEN, SYDVKM. CDR3 DNA sequence: TGTGCCAGCAGTCGTCATCCCCACGAGCAGTACTTC. Amino acids: CASSRHPHEQYF.

In the case of this clone: In the same sample, other DNA sequences code for this CDR3. The chain couples TRBV18 to TRBJ1-2; 10 bases align to TRBD1. In germline, CDR1 is KGHSH, CDR2 LQKENI. V lost 6 bases and J lost 6; bases outside the gene matches: 7. CDR3 length equals 14 residues. The CDR3, as DNA: TGTGCCAGCTCCCCCGGGACAGGGGACAATGGCTACACCTTC. This translates into CASSPGTGDNGYTF.

V usage is TRBV7-9 and J usage is TRBJ2-7; D unresolved. The germline gives CDR1 SEHNR, CDR2 FQNEAQ (reference sequence). CDR3 length: 15 amino acids. Trimming cost V 5 bases and J 3 bases, with 17 bases left between them. CDR3 protein: CASSPRTGRLYEQYF. As DNA, the CDR3 is TGTGCCAGCAGCCCGAGGACGGGTCGCCTCTACGAGCAGTACTTC.